This paragraph reports one T cell receptor beta chain. The CDR3 is 16 residues long. Trimming at V came to 4 bases and at J to 6 bases, leaving 7 bases not matched to a gene. The germline V gene encodes CDR1 SGHRS and CDR2 YFSETQ. Free of recent acute infections or vaccinations, the donors were healthy HIV-negative adults. The authors distributed each subset's genomic DNA evenly over several immunoSEQ plates. Using immunoSEQ multiplex PCR, the repertoire was profiled, and TCRdb retains in-frame clones only, with some absent. The sample lists about 980,000 clones; 60% to 85% were seen once. These data originate in a study of shared clonotypes between healthy human individuals.

The sample comprised memory CD4+ T cells sorted from blood. Described subset: CD45RA-negative fraction. The chain uses TRBV5-1 and TRBJ2-2; 12 bases fit TRBD1. The TCR originated in a man aged 18 to 35 in good health. This CDR3 is CASSSEGQGAPGELFF. The CDR3, as DNA: TGCGCCAGCAGCAGCGAGGGACAGGGGGCACCCGGGGAGCTGTTTTTT.